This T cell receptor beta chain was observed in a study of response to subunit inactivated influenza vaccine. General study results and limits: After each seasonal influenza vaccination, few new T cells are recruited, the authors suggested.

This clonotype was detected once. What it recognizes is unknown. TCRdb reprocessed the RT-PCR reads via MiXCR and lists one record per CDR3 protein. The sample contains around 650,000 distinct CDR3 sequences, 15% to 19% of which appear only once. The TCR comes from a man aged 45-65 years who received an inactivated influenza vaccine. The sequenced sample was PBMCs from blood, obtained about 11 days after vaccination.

The CDR3 loop is CASSLDRSADTQYF. The CDR3 coding sequence is TGTGCCAGCAGCTTGGACAGGAGCGCAGATACGCAGTATTTT. This sequence joins TRBV7-8 and TRBJ2-3, with 7 bases aligning to TRBD1. The CDR3 is 14 residues long. Germline V CDR1 and CDR2: SGHVS, FQNEAQ. The ends lost 3 bases at V and 4 bases at J; junction bases unmatched: 4.